Below, 14 T cell receptor beta chains from the same sample are listed, as sequenced in a study of memory B cells and T cells in multiple sclerosis. Antigen specificity for these receptors is unknown. The protocol was immunoSEQ multiplex PCR, while the TCRdb copy is restricted to in-frame clones and leaves out a portion. The table includes over 35,000 clones, roughly four fifths detected once. Separate sequencing covered autoproliferating (CFSE-dim) and non-proliferating (CFSE-high) T cells from stimulus-free culture. Pooled replicate wells came from about 50 million CFSE-labeled PBMCs cultured less than 9 days without stimulus. The sample was PBMCs from blood kept in culture. These receptors were taken from a human donor with multiple sclerosis.

The chain links TRBV5-6 to TRBJ1-2, with D maybe TRBD1 (6 bases). The V end was cut by 2 bases, the J end by 3 bases, with 14 bases between. The CDR3 consists of 15 residues. CDR1 and CDR2 (germline): SGHDT, YYEEEE. In DNA, the CDR3 is TGTGCCAGCAGCTTTGGGTCAGGGGATCACTATGGCTACACCTTC. Translated: CASSFGSGDHYGYTF.

V is TRBV7-9 and J is TRBJ2-2; the match to TRBD2 covers 10 bases. CDR1 and CDR2 (germline): SEHNR, FQNEAQ (reference sequence). This CDR3 has 16 residues. V was clipped by 7 bases and J by 7 bases; unmatched bases: 12. CDR3 sequence (DNA): TGTGCCAGCACCTCAAACCGGGGACTAGCGAACGGGGAGCTGTTTTTT. It translates to CASTSNRGLANGELFF. Together with reference TRBV7-9 and TRBJ2-2, the CDR3 gives the full variable domain: DTGVSQNPRHKITKRGQNVTFRCDPISEHNRLYWYRQTLGQGPEFLTYFQNEAQLEKSRLLSDRFSAERPKGSFSTLEIQRTEQGDSAMYLCASTSNRGLANGELFFGEGSRLTVL.

This clone was picked up one time. The J gene is TRBJ2-7, the V gene TRBV7-9; either TRBD1 or TRBD2 may fit D (5 bases each). V was pared by 4 bases and J by 3 bases, with 16 bases between. This CDR3 is 15 amino acids long. Germline V gives CDR1 SEHNR, CDR2 FQNEAQ (reference sequence). The CDR3 DNA reads as TGTGCCAGCAGCTCTACCTGGACGGGGCACTACGAGCAGTACTTC. Residues: CASSSTWTGHYEQYF.

This chain connects TRBV7-2 to TRBJ1-1; unclear D gene. This CDR3 is built from 15 residues. Germline CDR1 is SGHTA and CDR2 is FQGNSA. V was trimmed by 6 bases and J by 6 bases, leaving 20 bases between them. In DNA, the CDR3 is TGTGCCAGCAGACCCGCCGCAGGTCGGGTCTCTGAAGCTTTCTTT. Protein: CASRPAAGRVSEAFF.

The chain carries TRBV7-2 and TRBJ1-6; the D gene is possibly TRBD1 (5 bases). Germline V gives CDR1 SGHTA, CDR2 FQGNSA. V was clipped by 4 bases and J by 12 bases, with 13 bases between them. The CDR3 sequence is 13 residues long. The CDR3 sequence is CASSYGTYGPLHF. The CDR3 DNA is TGTGCCAGCAGCTACGGGACTTATGGACCCCTCCACTTT.

The CDR3 DNA follows: TGTGCCACCAGCAGAGATAAAGGAGATAATGAAAAACTGTTTTTT. Protein product: CATSRDKGDNEKLFF. V and J are TRBV15 and TRBJ1-4; no reliable D call. V lost 0 bases to trimming and J lost 4 bases, with 9 bases between them. From germline, CDR1 is LNHNV and CDR2 YYDKDF (reference sequence). The CDR3 sequence is 15 residues long.

This sequence joins TRBV2 and TRBJ1-2; no clear D. The CDR3 is 10 amino acids. V gave up 8 bases and J gave up 7 bases, with 8 bases separating them. CDR1 is SNHLY, CDR2 FYNNEI, per germline. CDR3 in amino acids: CASRRGGYTF. The CDR3 DNA is TGTGCCAGCCGACGGGGTGGCTACACCTTC.

The V call is TRBV14, the J call TRBJ1-6, with 10 bases that match TRBD1. Germline CDR1 SGHDN, CDR2 FVKESK. The V gene end was trimmed by 1 base and the J gene end by 6 bases; junction bases not matched to a gene: 3. The CDR3 covers 16 residues. The CDR3 protein is CASSQVGTGVNSPLHF. The CDR3 nucleotides are TGTGCCAGCAGCCAAGTGGGGACAGGGGTTAATTCACCCCTCCACTTT.

In DNA form, the CDR3 reads TGTGCCAGCAGCTTATACAGGGCTCCGGGTTCGTATGGCTACACCTTC. As protein: CASSLYRAPGSYGYTF. The chain couples TRBV7-9 to TRBJ1-2; possible D gene TRBD1, 6 bases. In germline, CDR1 is SEHNR, CDR2 FQNEAQ (reference sequence). The CDR3 extends over 16 amino acids. V dropped 2 bases and J dropped 5 bases, with 18 bases sitting between them.

The genes are TRBV6-6 and TRBJ2-3, with TRBD2 identical over 12 bases. The CDR3 extends over 16 amino acids. V gave up 6 bases and J gave up 4 bases; unmatched junction bases: 8. Germline V lookup: CDR1 MNHNY, CDR2 SVGAGI (reference sequence). The CDR3 DNA sequence: TGTGCCAGCAGCAGCCTAGCGGGGGGGGTGTCAGATACGCAGTATTTT. Protein product: CASSSLAGGVSDTQYF.

This chain joins TRBV2 and TRBJ2-1, with D unresolved. V was clipped by 6 bases and J by 10 bases, with 10 bases between them. The CDR3 is 11 amino acids. The germline gives CDR1 SNHLY, CDR2 FYNNEI. CDR3 in DNA: TGTGCCAGCAGGGTTAGGGTAGAGCAGTTCTTC. Translation: CASRVRVEQFF.

CDR3 DNA sequence: TGTGCCAGCACCGGACTAGCGGGGGGTCCGGCGTTGGATACGCAGTATTTT. This sequence encodes CASTGLAGGPALDTQYF. This chain links TRBV27 with TRBJ2-3; 14 bases align to TRBD2. CDR3 length: 17 amino acids. V shed 7 bases and J 6 bases; nucleotides not matched to a gene: 12. Germline-derived CDR1 and CDR2 are MNHEY and SMNVEV (reference sequence).

The chain has TRBV6-1 and TRBJ1-5, with TRBD1 as a possible D gene (6 bases). The CDR3 extends over 15 amino acids. The germline CDR1 and CDR2 sequences are MNHNS and SASEGT. Trimming stripped 6 bases from V and 7 bases from J, with 19 bases between. The CDR3: CASRLGGGDRQPQHF. The CDR3 DNA reads as TGTGCCAGCAGACTAGGAGGGGGAGACAGACAGCCCCAGCATTTT.

This clone was seen more than once but under ten times. This chain connects TRBV5-5 to TRBJ2-7; 12 nucleotides align to TRBD1. Germline values: CDR1 SGHKS, CDR2 YYEKEE (reference sequence). V was clipped by 5 bases and J by 6 bases; unmatched bases: 9. The CDR3 length is 15 residues. This CDR3 reads CASSQPGQGAGEQYF. The CDR3, as DNA: TGTGCCAGCAGTCAACCGGGACAGGGGGCGGGCGAGCAGTACTTC. Drawing the rest from reference TRBV5-5 and TRBJ2-7, the complete variable domain is DAGVTQSPTHLIKTRGQQVTLRCSPISGHKSVSWYQQVLGQGPQFIFQYYEKEERGRGNFPDRFSARQFPNYSSELNVNALLLGDSALYLCASSQPGQGAGEQYFGPGTRLTVT.